Listed below are T cell receptor beta chains from one sample, sequenced in a study of CD8+ T cells in alopecia areata. Here immunoSEQ multiplex PCR was the method, and the copy in TCRdb shows in-frame clones only, minus some. The data hold some 200,000 clones, with about 60% observed a single time. Sequencing used CD8+ T cells sorted from blood, obtained at week 24, from a patient treated with tofacitinib. The receptors here all came from a human donor with alopecia areata. Both conserved end residues are part of each CDR3. The D gene is left open where the match is weak. Only some rows state a clone size, as once, few, many or a class for expanded clones.

v_gene,abundance,j_gene,d_gene,CDR3aa,CDR3nt
TRBV13,-,TRBJ2-4,TRBD1,CASSLGTGVSKNIQYF,TGTGCCAGCAGCTTAGGGACAGGGGTTTCCAAAAACATTCAGTACTTC
TRBV5-6,few,TRBJ1-2,-,CASSFQGTYYGYTF,TGTGCCAGCAGCTTTCAGGGAACTTACTATGGCTACACCTTC
TRBV5-4,-,TRBJ1-1,-,CASSSKTSGGTEAFF,TGTGCCAGCAGCTCCAAAACGTCGGGGGGAACTGAAGCTTTCTTT
TRBV6-5,-,TRBJ1-1,TRBD1,CASAGTGTLNTEAFF,TGTGCCAGCGCCGGGACAGGGACTCTGAACACTGAAGCTTTCTTT
TRBV6-1,-,TRBJ2-6,TRBD1,CASSEDPNRGLGANVLTF,TGTGCCAGCAGTGAAGACCCGAACAGGGGGCTTGGGGCCAACGTCCTGACTTTC
TRBV15,few,TRBJ1-3,-,CATSRDSSSGNTIYF,TGTGCCACCAGCAGAGATTCTAGCTCTGGAAACACCATATATTTT
TRBV29-1,-,TRBJ1-5,TRBD1,CSVGDWTGDSRTQHF,TGCAGCGTGGGCGATTGGACAGGGGATAGTAGGACCCAGCATTTT
TRBV30,few,TRBJ2-1,-,CAWSVRDWLMNEQFF,TGTGCCTGGAGTGTACGAGATTGGCTTATGAATGAGCAGTTCTTC
TRBV9,-,TRBJ1-1,-,CASSVVGMNTEAFF,TGTGCCAGCAGCGTAGTAGGTATGAACACTGAAGCTTTCTTT
TRBV10-3,once,TRBJ2-1,-,CAISDQGRPNEQFF,TGTGCCATCAGTGATCAAGGGAGACCAAATGAGCAGTTCTTC
TRBV19,few,TRBJ2-3,-,CASSPTGTADTQYF,TGTGCCAGTAGTCCGACCGGGACGGCAGATACGCAGTATTTT
TRBV4-1,-,TRBJ1-5,-,CASSPPGQISNQPQHF,TGCGCCAGCAGCCCTCCGGGCCAGATTAGCAATCAGCCCCAGCATTTT
TRBV7-9,-,TRBJ1-4,-,CASSLVTTNEKLFF,TGTGCCAGCAGCTTAGTCACAACTAATGAAAAACTGTTTTTT
TRBV29-1,few,TRBJ2-1,-,CSVAKNEQFF,TGCAGCGTCGCCAAGAATGAGCAGTTCTTC
TRBV4-1,-,TRBJ1-4,-,CASSPRAGTNEKLFF,TGCGCCAGCAGCCCTCGGGCAGGGACTAATGAAAAACTGTTTTTT
TRBV5-1,-,TRBJ2-2,-,CASTDGAGELFF,TGCGCCAGCACCGACGGGGCCGGGGAGCTGTTTTTT
TRBV13,-,TRBJ2-4,TRBD1,CASSSGQVKAKNIQYF,TGTGCCAGCAGCTCCGGACAGGTCAAAGCCAAAAACATTCAGTACTTC
TRBV19,few,TRBJ2-2,-,CASSIGVLSGELFF,TGTGCCAGTAGTATAGGGGTTTTATCCGGGGAGCTGTTTTTT
TRBV30,-,TRBJ2-7,TRBD1,CAWSDWTGKEQYF,TGTGCCTGGAGTGACTGGACAGGGAAGGAGCAGTACTTC
TRBV5-1,-,TRBJ1-1,-,CASSLRAAGNTEAFF,TGCGCCAGCAGCTTGAGGGCAGCGGGGAACACTGAAGCTTTCTTT
TRBV27,-,TRBJ1-5,TRBD1,CASSRTGDGQPQHF,TGTGCCAGCAGCCGGACAGGGGACGGTCAGCCCCAGCATTTT
TRBV9,-,TRBJ1-2,TRBD1,CASSVGDRVGGYTF,TGTGCCAGCAGCGTAGGCGACAGGGTGGGCGGCTACACCTTC
TRBV29-1,-,TRBJ2-7,-,CSVASASYEQYF,TGCAGCGTTGCCTCGGCCTCCTACGAGCAGTACTTC
TRBV19,once,TRBJ1-2,-,CASTWGANNYGYTF,TGTGCCAGTACGTGGGGAGCCAATAACTATGGCTACACCTTC
TRBV7-8,-,TRBJ2-2,-,CASSFPGGLVGELFF,TGTGCCAGCAGCTTCCCCGGGGGGCTGGTCGGGGAGCTGTTTTTT
TRBV7-9,-,TRBJ2-3,-,CASSSFGRTSTDTQYF,TGTGCCAGCAGCTCCTTTGGCAGGACTAGCACAGATACGCAGTATTTT
TRBV7-9,few,TRBJ1-1,-,CASSSSRLEAFF,TGTGCCAGCAGCTCATCCCGACTTGAAGCTTTCTTT
TRBV7-9,-,TRBJ1-4,-,CASSPMEKLFF,TGTGCCAGCAGCCCCATGGAAAAACTGTTTTTT
TRBV5-1,few,TRBJ2-7,-,CASSLPLGDEQYF,TGCGCCAGCAGCTTGCCTCTCGGCGACGAGCAGTACTTC
TRBV30,-,TRBJ2-7,-,CAWSVGGTYEQYF,TGTGCCTGGAGTGTAGGGGGAACCTACGAGCAGTACTTC
TRBV10-1,-,TRBJ2-1,-,CASSEYGSGKYNEQFF,TGCGCCAGCAGTGAGTACGGTAGCGGAAAGTACAATGAGCAGTTCTTC
TRBV13,few,TRBJ2-1,-,CASSLQGNNEQFF,TGTGCCAGCAGCTTACAGGGAAACAATGAGCAGTTCTTC
TRBV29-1,few,TRBJ1-1,-,CSVVVTEAFF,TGCAGCGTTGTCGTCACTGAAGCTTTCTTT
TRBV2,-,TRBJ1-5,-,CASRGEGSNQPQHF,TGTGCCAGCAGGGGGGAAGGGAGCAATCAGCCCCAGCATTTT
TRBV11-2,-,TRBJ1-2,TRBD1,CASSLDLGTGGYYGYTF,TGTGCCAGCAGCTTAGACCTCGGGACAGGGGGATACTATGGCTACACCTTC
TRBV5-6,-,TRBJ1-2,-,CASSFYGATYGYTF,TGTGCCAGCAGCTTTTATGGGGCTACCTATGGCTACACCTTC
TRBV25-1,-,TRBJ2-1,TRBD2,CASSVVAGGLPNEQFF,TGTGCCAGCAGTGTTGTAGCGGGGGGGCTTCCCAATGAGCAGTTCTTC
TRBV7-8,-,TRBJ2-1,-,CASSLAPGNEQFF,TGTGCCAGCAGCTTAGCTCCCGGGAATGAGCAGTTCTTC
TRBV7-6,-,TRBJ2-7,-,CASSLAGVPKDYEQYF,TGTGCCAGCAGCTTAGCCGGGGTCCCGAAAGACTACGAGCAGTACTTC
TRBV30,-,TRBJ2-4,TRBD1,CAWSQGVAKNIQYF,TGTGCCTGGAGTCAGGGGGTGGCCAAAAACATTCAGTACTTC
TRBV14,few,TRBJ2-1,TRBD2,CASSPVAGGPNEQFF,TGTGCCAGCAGTCCAGTGGCGGGGGGCCCTAATGAGCAGTTCTTC